This T cell receptor (beta chain) comes out of a study of prognosis after radiotherapy for stage I lung cancer. Genomic DNA was the source, and TCR beta CDR3 was amplified from it by two-round multiplex PCR. Initially, in first-round PCR, primers specific to each TRBV and TRBJ gene were used. The second round, a PCR step, used universal primers. TCRdb reprocessed the multiplex PCR reads with MiXCR, giving one entry per CDR3 protein. The table lists tens of thousands of distinct CDR3 sequences, 35% to 45% of them singletons. With regard to this clonotype: The antigen remains unidentified. A much larger clone differs by one base, so this may be a read error.

General study results and limits: For the expanded TCR clones, whether they were tumor-specific was not determined. Before stereotactic body radiation therapy the median unique TCR clone count was roughly 9,200, and afterwards it fell to around 6,800.

Germline CDR1 SEHNR, CDR2 FQNEAQ (reference sequence). The V end was cut by 1 base, the J end by 7 bases, with 8 bases between. There are 12 residues in the CDR3. This clonotype was sampled from a donor aged 50 or older with non-small cell lung cancer. The chain employs TRBV7-9 and TRBJ2-7, with D uncertain. Sequences were derived from PBMCs, sampled before or after stereotactic body radiation therapy (not recorded which). As DNA, the CDR3 is TGTGCCAGCAGCTTAGGTCCTAATGAGCAGTACTTC. It is translated as CASSLGPNEQYF.